Listed below are T cell receptor beta chains from one sample, sequenced in a study of beta chain features in type 1 diabetes. Generated by immunoSEQ multiplex PCR, the TCRdb table keeps only in-frame clones and is missing some. The sample lists about 650,000 clones, around 12% occurring once. The sequenced sample was naive CD4+ T cells from blood. These receptor sequences come from a man in his thirties or forties with type 1 diabetes. Both conserved end residues are part of each CDR3. A D gene is named only where the DNA matches it firmly. Some rows have no size entry. The others give once, few or many, or a class for an expanded clone.

j_gene | v_gene | d_gene | abundance | CDR3nt | CDR3aa
TRBJ1-3 | TRBV18 | . | few | TGTGCCAGCTCACCAATGGACGTATTATCTGGAAACACCATATATTTT | CASSPMDVLSGNTIYF
TRBJ2-5 | TRBV9 | . | . | TGTGCCAGCACCTCCGATGTCGGGACTCAAGAGACCCAGTACTTC | CASTSDVGTQETQYF
TRBJ2-3 | TRBV7-2 | TRBD2 | . | TGTGCCAGCAGCTTCAGGAGCGGGGTTATCACAGATACGCAGTATTTT | CASSFRSGVITDTQYF
TRBJ2-5 | TRBV5-1 | . | few | TGCGCCAGCAGCTTAGTCAGCTCGGAAGAGACCCAGTACTTC | CASSLVSSEETQYF
TRBJ1-6 | TRBV5-1 | . | few | TGCGCCAGCAGCTTGGCCGGCACATCTAATTCACCCCTCCACTTT | CASSLAGTSNSPLHF
TRBJ1-5 | TRBV11-2 | TRBD1 | . | TGTGCCAGCAGCTCAACTCCCGCCGGGACAGGGATGGTGCAGCCCCAGCATTTT | CASSSTPAGTGMVQPQHF
TRBJ1-2 | TRBV19 | . | . | TGTGCCAGTAGTATCCGGTATGGCTACACCTTC | CASSIRYGYTF
TRBJ2-1 | TRBV4-2 | TRBD1 | . | TGTGCCAGCAGCCAAGAAGGGACAGCTTACAATGAGCAGTTCTTC | CASSQEGTAYNEQFF
TRBJ1-2 | TRBV7-2 | TRBD1 | . | TGTGCCAGCAGAAACAAGGACAGGGGCTTGGATGGCTACACCTTC | CASRNKDRGLDGYTF
TRBJ1-2 | TRBV6-5 | . | . | TGTGCCAGCTACCCAAACAGGCGCGACTATGGCTACACCTTC | CASYPNRRDYGYTF